This T cell receptor (beta chain) emerged from a study of CD8+CD57+ T cells in acquired aplastic anemia. Profiles of TCR beta VDJ and CDR3 were generated from a genomic DNA template. TCRdb processed the reads anew with MiXCR; each CDR3 protein has one entry. This table holds a few hundred thousand distinct CDR3 sequences, about half found once. Patients selected for sequencing had displayed CD8+CD57+ cell expansion by flow cytometry. Everyone among the patients had severe acquired aplastic anemia. No therapy was given to patients before blood sampling. The germline V gene has CDR1 SNHLY and CDR2 FYNNEI. This CDR3 is 12 amino acids long. Trimming at V came to 9 bases and at J to 3 bases, leaving 4 bases not matched to a gene.

The sequence came from a human donor with aplastic anemia. Specimen: sorted CD4+, CD8+, or CD8+CD57+ T cells (not recorded which) from PBMCs. The rearrangement links TRBV2 to TRBJ1-2, with 7 bases lining up with TRBD1. The CDR3 DNA reads as TGTGCCAGTCGGGACAGCTACTATGGCTACACCTTC. Residues: CASRDSYYGYTF. Variable domain in full (rest from reference TRBV2 and TRBJ1-2): EPEVTQTPSHQVTQMGQEVILRCVPISNHLYFYWYRQILGQKVEFLVSFYNNEISEKSEIFDDQFSVERPDGSNFTLKIRSTKLEDSAMYFCASRDSYYGYTFGSGTRLTVV.